The subject of this entry is one TCR beta chain. Its antigen is not identified. The record originates from a study of T cell responses to AZD1222 COVID-19 vaccine. Study results and caveats: Repertoire sampling was restricted to post-peak T cell response timepoints. An increase in Spike-specific TCR breadth and depth was observed after two AZD1222 doses. It should be noted that donors were predominantly white British and more often female, and clonal diversity was possibly underestimated.

TCRdb's copy holds only in-frame clones and misses some; the assay was immunoSEQ multiplex PCR. The table lists more than 120,000 clones, over 75% of them singletons, with 5.4% in the top ten. V lost 0 bases and J lost 7, with 13 bases in between. The CDR3 consists of 15 residues. CDR1 is SGHNT, CDR2 YYREEE, per germline (reference sequence). This receptor was identified in an adult who received the MenACWY meningococcal vaccine as a control. The chain uses TRBV5-4 and TRBJ2-2; a possible D gene is TRBD1 (6 bases). Material: peripheral blood, obtained 28 days after the second dose of the MenACWY control vaccine. CDR3 nucleotide sequence: TGTGCCAGCAGCTTGGGGGCAGGGGTGAGCGGGGAGCTGTTTTTT. Amino acids: CASSLGAGVSGELFF. Drawing the rest from reference TRBV5-4 and TRBJ2-2, the complete variable domain is ETGVTQSPTHLIKTRGQQVTLRCSSQSGHNTVSWYQQALGQGPQFIFQYYREEENGRGNFPPRFSGLQFPNYSSELNVNALELDDSALYLCASSLGAGVSGELFFGEGSRLTVL.